This TCR delta chain was found in a study of gamma-delta T cells after stem cell transplantation. This clone was counted a few times. One base away lies a much larger clone, so this may be a sequencing read error. Other DNA variants within this sample encode the same CDR3. With V trimmed by 1 base and J by 0 bases, 4 bases remained unmatched. This CDR3 spans 18 amino acids. Germline V gene data show CDR1 as GEAIGNYY and CDR2 as EKD. TCRdb applied CATT to the RT-PCR reads for clone calling. The data hold around 2,700 delta-chain clones, with around 20% observed a single time. This receptor was taken from a human donor. It is not recorded whose cells these are; they may come from a transplant donor. Sample: gamma-delta T cells. The chain carries TRDV2 and TRDJ3; 8 bases agree with TRDD3. The CDR3 protein is CACDTAGGISWDTRQMFF. The CDR3 nucleotides are TGTGCCTGTGACACGGCTGGGGGAATCTCCTGGGACACCCGACAGATGTTTTTC.